This TCR beta chain came from a study of OX40 agonist ivuxolimab in advanced cancers. Whole-study results and caveats: Low normalized T-cell clonal expansion was additionally recorded for some nonresponders.

Samples of blood were obtained at baseline, on cycle 4 day 1, and on cycle 7 day 1. This CDR3 has 14 amino acids. V dropped 8 bases and J dropped 3; count of bases not matched to a gene: 7. Germline lookup yields CDR1 ENHRY and CDR2 SYGVKD. With regard to this clone: No antigen is known for it.

Profiled with immunoSEQ multiplex PCR; TCRdb holds only in-frame clones, not every one. The table has 50,000 to 85,000 clones, around 87% seen once. The chain uses TRBV10-3 and TRBJ2-7, with TRBD1 matching over 10 bases. This clonotype was sampled from an adult with an advanced solid tumor such as melanoma, head and neck, liver or kidney cancer. The sample here was CD4+ or CD8+ T cells sorted from blood, taken in a trial of the OX40 agonist ivuxolimab. In DNA form, the CDR3 reads TGTGCCATCGGCGACGGGACAGGGGACTACGAGCAGTACTTC. It translates to CAIGDGTGDYEQYF.